This TCR beta chain was recorded in a study of T cells in Graves' hyperthyroidism and ophthalmopathy. The overall study: Peripheral blood was taken when the disease was first diagnosed, before any treatment began.

RNA transcripts gave rise to amplified TCR beta CDR3 regions. An initial round of RT-PCR targeting the TCR CDR3 relied on the HTBI primer set. MiXCR, applied by TCRdb to the multiplex PCR reads, yields one record per CDR3 protein. The table lists 390,000 or so distinct CDR3 sequences, about 14% of them singletons. Germline CDR1 SQVTM, CDR2 ANQGSEA. The length of the CDR3 is 10 residues. Trimming removed 2 bases at V and 12 bases at J, with 9 bases between. Of note for this clonotype: Its specificity is unknown.

Study conclusions and caveats: In the blood, most expanded thyroid clonotypes above 0.001 appeared as well.

Fresh 10 ml peripheral blood yielded PBMCs. Sequencing was carried out using blood. The TCR originated in a man aged 18 to 29 with Graves' ophthalmopathy. The chain carries TRBV29-1 and TRBJ2-3; TRBD1 might be the D (5 bases). The CDR3 DNA reads TGCAGCGTTGAAAAGGGGTATCAGTATTTT. This codes for CSVEKGYQYF.